The T cell receptor (beta chain) described here comes from a study of T cell responses to AZD1222 COVID-19 vaccine. This CDR3 contains 15 residues. Trimming took off 3 bases at V and 0 bases at J, with 9 bases between the two ends. Germline CDR1 reads MRHNA; CDR2 reads SNTAGT. Assay: immunoSEQ multiplex PCR; the TCRdb copy retains only in-frame clones and omits some. The sample carries roughly 86,000 clones, 75% to 90% recorded once. The chain is built from TRBV6-4 and TRBJ2-1, with a tentative D call TRBD2 (5 bases). Sequencing was performed on peripheral blood, taken on day 0 of AZD1222 vaccination. The sequence derives from an adult in good health. CDR3 sequence reads: CASSEEVSSYNEQFF. The CDR3 DNA reads TGTGCCAGCAGTGAGGAGGTGAGCTCCTACAATGAGCAGTTCTTC.